This T cell receptor beta chain came from a study of T cell repertoires in cytomegalovirus infection. In the study overall: Public TCR beta signatures were indicative of both CMV infection and a matching HLA type.

A single record per CDR3 protein comes from TCRdb applying MiXCR to the reads. The sample lists 97,000 or so distinct CDR3 sequences; 16% were seen once. The germline V gene encodes CDR1 MDHEN and CDR2 SYDVKM. The CDR3 has 14 residues. V dropped 6 bases and J dropped 4; count of bases not matched to a gene: 6. Findings of the study overall: Of the TCR beta families, the public ones yielded a cumulative frequency that identified carriers of CMV plus the relevant HLA. CMV-specific TCR beta clonotypes restricted by HLA-C dominated the ex vivo response.

This clonotype was counted ten times or more. Its antigen is undetermined. The chain employs TRBV28 and TRBJ1-3, with TRBD1 matching 7 bases. The sequenced material came from PBMCs. This receptor was obtained from a human donor in good health (CMV status not recorded). Some clones in this sample may be carry-over from other donors' samples. CDR3 amino acids: CASRSPGQGNTIYF. The CDR3 nucleotides read TGTGCCAGCAGGTCTCCGGGACAGGGAAACACCATATATTTT.